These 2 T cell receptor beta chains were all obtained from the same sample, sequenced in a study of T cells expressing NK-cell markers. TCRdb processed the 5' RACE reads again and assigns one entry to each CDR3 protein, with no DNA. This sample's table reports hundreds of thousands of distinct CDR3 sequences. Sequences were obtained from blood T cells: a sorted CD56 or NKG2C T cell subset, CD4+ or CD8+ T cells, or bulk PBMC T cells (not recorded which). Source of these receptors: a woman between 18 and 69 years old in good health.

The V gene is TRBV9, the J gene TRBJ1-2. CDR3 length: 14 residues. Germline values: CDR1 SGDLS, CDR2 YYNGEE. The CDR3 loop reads CASSVARANYGYTF.

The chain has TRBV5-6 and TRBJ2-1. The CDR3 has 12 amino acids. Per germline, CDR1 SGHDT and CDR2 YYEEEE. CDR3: CASSLPGLEQFF.